The clone carrying this T cell receptor beta chain was detected only once. These data belong to a study of blood T cell repertoires in COVID-19. Germline CDR1 reads SGHVS; CDR2 reads FQNEAQ. Trimming pared 5 bases from V and 9 bases from J, leaving 8 bases between. The length of the CDR3 is 11 residues. Repertoires were generated with immunoSEQ multiplex PCR, while TCRdb's copy carries only in-frame clones and drops some. The sample has 250,000 to 300,000 clones, roughly 91% seen once; the top ten hold approximately 2.9%. This receptor was obtained from a woman between 50 and 59 years old who had been exposed to COVID-19. The rearrangement uses TRBV7-8 and TRBJ2-1; D not resolved. What was sequenced was PBMCs or T cells enriched from blood (not recorded which). The CDR3 DNA sequence: TGTGCCAGCAGCCCAAATTTTGAGCAGTTCTTC. Its translation: CASSPNFEQFF.